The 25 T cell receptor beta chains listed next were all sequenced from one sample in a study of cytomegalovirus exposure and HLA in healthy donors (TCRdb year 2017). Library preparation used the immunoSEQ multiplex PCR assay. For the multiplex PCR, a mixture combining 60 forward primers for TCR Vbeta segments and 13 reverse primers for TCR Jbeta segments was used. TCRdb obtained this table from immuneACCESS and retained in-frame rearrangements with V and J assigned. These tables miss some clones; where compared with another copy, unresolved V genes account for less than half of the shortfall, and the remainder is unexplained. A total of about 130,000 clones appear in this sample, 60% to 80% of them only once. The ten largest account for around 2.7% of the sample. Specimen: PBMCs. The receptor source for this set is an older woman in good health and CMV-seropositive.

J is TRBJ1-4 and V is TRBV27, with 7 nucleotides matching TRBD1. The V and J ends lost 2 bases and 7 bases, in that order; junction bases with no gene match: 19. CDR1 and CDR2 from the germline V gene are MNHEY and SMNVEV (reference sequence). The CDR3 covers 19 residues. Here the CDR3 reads CASSLRGPGQLLSVEKLFF. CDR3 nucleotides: TGTGCCAGCAGTTTAAGGGGGCCGGGACAGCTATTAAGTGTTGAAAAACTGTTTTTT.

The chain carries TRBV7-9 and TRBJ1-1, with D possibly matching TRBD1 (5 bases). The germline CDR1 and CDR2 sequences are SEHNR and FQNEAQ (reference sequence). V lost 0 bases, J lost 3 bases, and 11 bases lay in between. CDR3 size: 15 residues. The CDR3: CASSLASGIYTEAFF. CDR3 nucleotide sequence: TGTGCCAGCAGCTTAGCGTCAGGGATCTACACTGAAGCTTTCTTT.

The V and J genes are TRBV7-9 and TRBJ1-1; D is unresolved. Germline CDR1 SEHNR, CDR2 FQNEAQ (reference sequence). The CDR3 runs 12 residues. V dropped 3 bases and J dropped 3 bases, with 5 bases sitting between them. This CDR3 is CASSLEYTEAFF. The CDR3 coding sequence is TGTGCCAGCAGCTTGGAGTACACTGAAGCTTTCTTT. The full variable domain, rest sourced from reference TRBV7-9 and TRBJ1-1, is DTGVSQNPRHKITKRGQNVTFRCDPISEHNRLYWYRQTLGQGPEFLTYFQNEAQLEKSRLLSDRFSAERPKGSFSTLEIQRTEQGDSAMYLCASSLEYTEAFFGQGTRLTVV.

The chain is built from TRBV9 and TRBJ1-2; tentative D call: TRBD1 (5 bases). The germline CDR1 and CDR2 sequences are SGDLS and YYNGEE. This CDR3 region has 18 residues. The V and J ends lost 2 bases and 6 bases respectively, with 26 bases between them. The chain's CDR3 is CASSVSRIRAGPPDGYTF. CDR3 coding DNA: TGTGCCAGCAGCGTTAGTAGAATAAGGGCAGGGCCCCCGGATGGCTACACCTTC.

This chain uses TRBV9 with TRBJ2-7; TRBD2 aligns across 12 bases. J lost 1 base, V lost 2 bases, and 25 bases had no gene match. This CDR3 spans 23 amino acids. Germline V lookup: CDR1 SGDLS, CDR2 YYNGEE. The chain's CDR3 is CASSVGTDETLAGGTGSSYEQYF. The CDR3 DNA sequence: TGTGCCAGCAGCGTGGGGACAGATGAGACCCTAGCGGGGGGGACCGGTTCTTCCTACGAGCAGTACTTC.

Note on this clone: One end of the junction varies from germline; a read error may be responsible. DNA for the CDR3: TGTTCCAGCAGCTTAGGGTCGGGGGGAGGCGCAGATACGCAGTATTTT. Translated, it gives CSSSLGSGGGADTQYF. The chain employs TRBV7-9 and TRBJ2-3, with 7 positions matching TRBD2. The germline V gene has CDR1 SEHNR and CDR2 FQNEAQ (reference sequence). This CDR3 spans 16 amino acids.

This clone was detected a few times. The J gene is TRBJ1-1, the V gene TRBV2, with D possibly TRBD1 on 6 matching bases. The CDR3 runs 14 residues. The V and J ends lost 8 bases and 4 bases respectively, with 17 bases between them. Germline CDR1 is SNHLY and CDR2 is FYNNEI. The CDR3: CASQGLGGGTEAFF. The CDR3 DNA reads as TGTGCCAGCCAGGGGTTGGGGGGGGGCACTGAAGCTTTCTTT.

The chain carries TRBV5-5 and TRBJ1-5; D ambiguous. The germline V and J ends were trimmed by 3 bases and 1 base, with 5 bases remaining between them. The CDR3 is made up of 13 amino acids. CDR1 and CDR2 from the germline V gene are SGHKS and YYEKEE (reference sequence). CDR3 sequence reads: CASSSRSNQPQHF. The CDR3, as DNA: TGTGCCAGCAGCTCCCGGAGCAATCAGCCCCAGCATTTT.

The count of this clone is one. The DNA for the CDR3 is TGTGCCAGCAGCGTAGGGATAGCGGGGGGCTTGGGAGAGACCCAGTACTTC. Residues: CASSVGIAGGLGETQYF. The rearrangement links TRBV9 to TRBJ2-5; TRBD2 matches at 10 bases. Trimming at V came to 0 bases and at J to 4 bases, leaving 9 bases not matched to a gene. CDR1 is SGDLS, CDR2 YYNGEE, per germline. This CDR3 region has 17 residues.

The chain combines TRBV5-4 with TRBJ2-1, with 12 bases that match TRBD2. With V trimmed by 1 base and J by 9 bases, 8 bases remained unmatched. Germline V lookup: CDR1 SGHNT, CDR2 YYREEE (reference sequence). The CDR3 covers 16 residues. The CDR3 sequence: CASSLTSGGPGVEQFF. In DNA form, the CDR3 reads TGTGCCAGCAGCTTGACTAGCGGGGGGCCGGGGGTTGAGCAGTTCTTC.

CDR3: CASSSVNSKFVLDTEAFF. The CDR3 nucleotides read TGTGCCAGCAGCTCCGTAAACTCGAAATTTGTTTTGGACACTGAAGCTTTCTTT. The chain joins TRBV5-8 to TRBJ1-1, with unresolved D. The germline V and J ends were trimmed by 3 bases and 3 bases, with 24 bases remaining between them. This CDR3 is 18 amino acids long. Germline V gene lookup returns CDR1 SGHTS and CDR2 YDEGEE. Full variable domain (remainder filled in from reference TRBV5-8 and TRBJ1-1): EAGVTQSPTHLIKTRGQQATLRCSPISGHTSVYWYQQALGLGLQFLLWYDEGEERNRGNFPPRFSGRQFPNYSSELNVNALELEDSALYLCASSSVNSKFVLDTEAFFGQGTRLTVV.

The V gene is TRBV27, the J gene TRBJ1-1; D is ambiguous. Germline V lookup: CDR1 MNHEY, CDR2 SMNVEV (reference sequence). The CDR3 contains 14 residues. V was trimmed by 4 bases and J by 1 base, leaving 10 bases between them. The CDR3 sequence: CASSSNTENTEAFF. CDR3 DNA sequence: TGTGCCAGCAGTTCCAATACAGAGAACACTGAAGCTTTCTTT.

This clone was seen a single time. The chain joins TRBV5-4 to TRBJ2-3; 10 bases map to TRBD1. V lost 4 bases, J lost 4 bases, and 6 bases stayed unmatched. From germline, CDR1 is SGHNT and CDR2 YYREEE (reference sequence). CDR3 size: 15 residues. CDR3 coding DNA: TGTGCCAGCAGCCCATCCGGGACAGGGGCAGATACGCAGTATTTT. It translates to CASSPSGTGADTQYF.

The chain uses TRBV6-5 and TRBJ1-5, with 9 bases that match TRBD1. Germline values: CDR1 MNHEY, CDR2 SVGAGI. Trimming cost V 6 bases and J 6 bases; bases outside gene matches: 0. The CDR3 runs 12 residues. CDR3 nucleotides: TGTGCCAGCAGGACAGGGGGTCAGCCCCAGCATTTT. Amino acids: CASRTGGQPQHF.

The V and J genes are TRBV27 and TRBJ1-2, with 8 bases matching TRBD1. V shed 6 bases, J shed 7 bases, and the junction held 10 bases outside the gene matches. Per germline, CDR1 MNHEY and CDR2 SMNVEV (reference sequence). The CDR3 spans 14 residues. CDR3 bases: TGTGCCAGCAGCCCACAACAGGGGGTACGTGGCTACACCTTC. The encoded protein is CASSPQQGVRGYTF.

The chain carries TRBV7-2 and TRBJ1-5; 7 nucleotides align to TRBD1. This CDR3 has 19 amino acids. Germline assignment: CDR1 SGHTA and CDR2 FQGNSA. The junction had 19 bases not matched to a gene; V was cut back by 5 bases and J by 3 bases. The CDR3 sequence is CASSPRRAGTVTNNQPQHF. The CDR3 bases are TGTGCCAGCAGCCCGCGGCGTGCGGGGACAGTAACGAACAATCAGCCCCAGCATTTT.

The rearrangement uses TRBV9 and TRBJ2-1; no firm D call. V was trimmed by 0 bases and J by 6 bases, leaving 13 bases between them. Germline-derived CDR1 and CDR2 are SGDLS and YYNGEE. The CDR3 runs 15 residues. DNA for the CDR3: TGTGCCAGCAGCGTAGAAATTACTGGTGTCAATGAGCAGTTCTTC. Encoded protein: CASSVEITGVNEQFF.

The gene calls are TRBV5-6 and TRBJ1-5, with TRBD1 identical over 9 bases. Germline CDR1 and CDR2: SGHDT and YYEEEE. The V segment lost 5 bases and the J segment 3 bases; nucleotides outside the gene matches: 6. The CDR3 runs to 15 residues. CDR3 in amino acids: CASSLRDRDNQPQHF. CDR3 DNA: TGTGCCAGCAGTCTCCGGGACAGGGACAATCAGCCCCAGCATTTT.

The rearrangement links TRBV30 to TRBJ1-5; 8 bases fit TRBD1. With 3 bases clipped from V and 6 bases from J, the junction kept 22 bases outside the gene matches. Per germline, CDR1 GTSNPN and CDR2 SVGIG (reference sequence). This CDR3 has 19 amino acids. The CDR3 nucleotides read TGTGCCTGGAGAAAGGGCTTTCATAAGGACAGGGCCGGGCGTCAGCCCCAGCATTTT. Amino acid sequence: CAWRKGFHKDRAGRQPQHF.

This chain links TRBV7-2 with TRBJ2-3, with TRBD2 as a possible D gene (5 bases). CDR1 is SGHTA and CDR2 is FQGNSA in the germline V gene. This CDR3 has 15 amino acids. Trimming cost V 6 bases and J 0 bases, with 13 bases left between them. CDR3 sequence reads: CASRFRSDSTDTQYF. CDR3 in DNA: TGTGCCAGCAGGTTTCGTAGCGACAGCACAGATACGCAGTATTTT.

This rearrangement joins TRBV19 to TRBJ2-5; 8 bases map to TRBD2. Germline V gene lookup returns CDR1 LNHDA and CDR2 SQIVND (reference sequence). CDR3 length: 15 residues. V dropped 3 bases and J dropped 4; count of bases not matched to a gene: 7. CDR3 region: CASSMGSGDVETQYF. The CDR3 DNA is TGTGCCAGTAGTATGGGTAGCGGGGACGTAGAGACCCAGTACTTC. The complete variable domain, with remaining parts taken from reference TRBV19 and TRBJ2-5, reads DGGITQSPKYLFRKEGQNVTLSCEQNLNHDAMYWYRQDPGQGLRLIYYSQIVNDFQKGDIAEGYSVSREKKESFPLTVTSAQKNPTAFYLCASSMGSGDVETQYFGPGTRLLVL.

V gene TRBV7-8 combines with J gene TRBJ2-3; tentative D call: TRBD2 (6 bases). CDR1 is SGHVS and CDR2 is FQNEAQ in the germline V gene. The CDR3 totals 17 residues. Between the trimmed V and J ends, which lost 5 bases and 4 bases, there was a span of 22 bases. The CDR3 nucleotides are TGTGCCAGCAGCCCCTCCTTACCCCCCCGGAGGGCAGATACGCAGTATTTT. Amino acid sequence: CASSPSLPPRRADTQYF.

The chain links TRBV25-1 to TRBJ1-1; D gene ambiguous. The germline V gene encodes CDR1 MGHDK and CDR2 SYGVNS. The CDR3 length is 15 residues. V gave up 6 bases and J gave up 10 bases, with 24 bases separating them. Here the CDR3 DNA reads TGTGCCAGCAGCACCAAACGCATTGGGCTTTACTTAGCTTTCTTT. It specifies CASSTKRIGLYLAFF.

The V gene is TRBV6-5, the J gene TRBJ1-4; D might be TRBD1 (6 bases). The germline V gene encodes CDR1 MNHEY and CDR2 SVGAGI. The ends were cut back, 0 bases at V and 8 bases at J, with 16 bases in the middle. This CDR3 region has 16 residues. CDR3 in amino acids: CASSYSGAGAREKLFF. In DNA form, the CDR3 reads TGTGCCAGCAGTTACTCGGGGGCAGGGGCTAGGGAAAAACTGTTTTTT.

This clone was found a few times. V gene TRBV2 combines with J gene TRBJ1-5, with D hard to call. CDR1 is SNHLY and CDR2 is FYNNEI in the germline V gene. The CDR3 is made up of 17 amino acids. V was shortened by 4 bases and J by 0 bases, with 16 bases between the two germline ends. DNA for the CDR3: TGTGCCAGCAGTGGAAGCGTGGGGAGGTATAGCAATCAGCCCCAGCATTTT. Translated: CASSGSVGRYSNQPQHF. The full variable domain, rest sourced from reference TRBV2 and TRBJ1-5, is EPEVTQTPSHQVTQMGQEVILRCVPISNHLYFYWYRQILGQKVEFLVSFYNNEISEKSEIFDDQFSVERPDGSNFTLKIRSTKLEDSAMYFCASSGSVGRYSNQPQHFGDGTRLSIL.